The 2 T cell receptor beta chains in this list originate from one sample, sequenced in a study of T cell responses to AZD1222 COVID-19 vaccine. Sequencing was performed with immunoSEQ multiplex PCR; in TCRdb, only in-frame clones are kept and a portion is missing. The sample has fewer than 90,000 clones; 86% are singletons. Sequences were derived from peripheral blood, sampled 28 days after the second AZD1222 dose. The receptors originated from an adult who received the AZD1222 COVID-19 vaccine.

V gene TRBV28 combines with J gene TRBJ2-7; unclear D gene. The length of the CDR3 is 11 residues. The V end was cut by 8 bases, the J end by 4 bases, with 9 bases between. The germline V gene has CDR1 MDHEN and CDR2 SYDVKM. CDR3 nucleotides: TGTGCCAGCGGGAACCCTTACGAGCAGTACTTC. Amino acids: CASGNPYEQYF.

The V call is TRBV10-3, the J call TRBJ1-2; TRBD1 matches at 12 bases. With 6 bases clipped from V and 7 bases from J, the junction kept 6 bases outside the gene matches. The CDR3 has 14 residues. From germline, CDR1 is ENHRY and CDR2 SYGVKD. The CDR3 bases are TGTGCCATCAGCCCCGGGACAGGGGGCTCTGGCTACACCTTC. Residues: CAISPGTGGSGYTF.